This TCR beta chain was identified during a study of T-cell reconstitution after alpha-beta-depleted transplantation in children. Study-level results: The origin of alpha-beta T cells about two months after transplant was reportedly several hundred expanded graft clones. Among T cells one year after transplant, newly produced cells accounted for most counts and diversity. It was surviving recipient T cells and thymic progenitors that gave some patients high TCRbeta diversity at day 60.

This clonotype has only a few counts. The antigen remains undetermined. The CDR3 is 14 amino acids. The J segment lost 5 bases and the V segment lost 4 bases, leaving 6 bases of the junction unmatched. The germline gives CDR1 SGHRS, CDR2 YFSETQ. Construction of the TCRbeta library involved unique molecular identifiers. One entry per CDR3 protein, called by TCRdb with MiXCR from the PCR reads. Altogether 450,000 to 700,000 distinct CDR3 sequences are present, 20% to 30% being singletons, with the ten largest covering 30% to 40%. V gene TRBV5-1 combines with J gene TRBJ2-5; 9 bases are a match to TRBD2. Specimen: PBMCs, collected before TCRalphabeta/CD19-depleted stem cell transplant. The clonotype was recovered from a boy under three years old with Wiskott-Aldrich syndrome, due to receive a stem cell transplant. CDR3 sequence reads: CASSEGLAWETQYF. CDR3 nucleotide sequence: TGCGCCAGCAGCGAGGGACTAGCCTGGGAGACCCAGTACTTC. The full variable domain, in which reference TRBV5-1 and TRBJ2-5 provide the parts outside the CDR3, is KAGVTQTPRYLIKTRGQQVTLSCSPISGHRSVSWYQQTPGQGLQFLFEYFSETQRNKGNFPGRFSGRQFSNSRSEMNVSTLELGDSALYLCASSEGLAWETQYFGPGTRLLVL.